One sample yielded the 25 T cell receptor beta chains listed below, sequenced in a study of control samples from healthy donors and cancer patients. The data were produced by immunoSEQ multiplex PCR, yet TCRdb's version contains in-frame clones alone and is incomplete. Among about 85,000 clones listed, approximately 90% were seen once. The sequenced sample consisted of blood. The receptors were gathered from a young woman in good health.

The chain couples TRBV2 to TRBJ2-7, with D possibly being TRBD2 (5 bases). From germline, CDR1 is SNHLY and CDR2 FYNNEI. The CDR3 covers 13 residues. Trimming removed 11 bases at V and 0 bases at J, with 14 bases between. The CDR3 nucleotides read TGTGCCGGGCGACCGGGGTCCTCCTACGAGCAGTACTTC. It translates to CAGRPGSSYEQYF.

V usage is TRBV27 and J usage is TRBJ1-3; TRBD1 matches 7 bases. The CDR3 covers 17 residues. V was clipped by 2 bases and J by 2 bases; unmatched bases: 9. CDR1 and CDR2 from the germline V gene are MNHEY and SMNVEV (reference sequence). The CDR3 here is CASSLVPIDRAGNTIYF. CDR3 sequence (DNA): TGTGCCAGCAGTTTAGTCCCAATCGACAGGGCTGGAAACACCATATATTTT.

The chain joins TRBV27 to TRBJ1-4, with 7 bases aligning to TRBD1. Per germline, CDR1 MNHEY and CDR2 SMNVEV (reference sequence). J was trimmed by 5 bases and V by 0 bases; bases with no gene match: 3. The CDR3 is made up of 15 amino acids. CDR3 sequence (DNA): TGTGCCAGCAGTTTATCAGGGGGCGTCAATGAAAAACTGTTTTTT. Residues: CASSLSGGVNEKLFF. Supplemented by reference TRBV27 and TRBJ1-4, the full variable domain reads EAQVTQNPRYLITVTGKKLTVTCSQNMNHEYMSWYRQDPGLGLRQIYYSMNVEVTDKGDVPEGYKVSRKEKRNFPLILESPSPNQTSLYFCASSLSGGVNEKLFFGSGTQLSVL.

The chain joins TRBV11-2 to TRBJ1-2, with 7 bases fitting TRBD1. This CDR3 is 15 amino acids long. V shed 1 base and J 3 bases; nucleotides not matched to a gene: 5. The germline CDR1 and CDR2 sequences are SGHAT and FQNNGV. The CDR3 region has the DNA TGTGCCAGCAGCTTAGTGGCAGGGGGGGACTATGGCTACACCTTC. Translation: CASSLVAGGDYGYTF.

The chain uses TRBV7-3 and TRBJ1-2; D is undetermined. Germline CDR1 SGHTA, CDR2 FQGTGA. This CDR3 has 14 amino acids. Trimming removed 4 bases at V and 8 bases at J, with 17 bases between. CDR3 sequence reads: CASSSVGGWEGYTF. CDR3 sequence (DNA): TGTGCCAGCAGCTCTGTGGGTGGCTGGGAAGGCTACACCTTC.

V and J are TRBV3-1 (or the pseudogene TRBV3-2) and TRBJ1-2; tentatively, D is TRBD1 (5 bases). CDR1 and CDR2 from the germline V gene are LGHDT and YNNKEL (reference sequence). The CDR3 runs to 16 residues. The V gene lost 4 bases and the J gene lost 6 bases, with 21 bases spanning the gap. This CDR3 reads CASSLQTGLGKDGYTF. The CDR3 DNA reads TGTGCCAGCAGCCTACAAACGGGACTGGGGAAGGATGGCTACACCTTC.

The chain recombines TRBV29-1 with TRBJ1-1, with D uncertain. The CDR3 is made up of 13 amino acids. Germline V gives CDR1 SQVTM, CDR2 ANQGSEA. V dropped 5 bases and J dropped 8 bases, with 18 bases sitting between them. The CDR3 is CSVLFGRRMEAFF. CDR3 DNA sequence: TGCAGCGTTTTGTTCGGCAGACGGATGGAAGCTTTCTTT.

CDR3 in amino acids: CASSPGGRTTDTQYF. DNA of the CDR3: TGTGCCAGCAGCCCGGGGGGTCGAACTACAGATACGCAGTATTTT. V is TRBV5-8 and J is TRBJ2-3; 7 nucleotides agree with TRBD2. Germline-derived CDR1 and CDR2 are SGHTS and YDEGEE. The CDR3 contains 15 residues. V dropped 4 bases and J dropped 3; count of bases not matched to a gene: 8.

The chain has TRBV5-4 and TRBJ2-3; D is perhaps TRBD1 (5 bases). With 5 bases removed from V and 1 base from J, the gap between germline ends came to 11 bases. Germline V gene lookup returns CDR1 SGHNT and CDR2 YYREEE (reference sequence). CDR3 length: 14 amino acids. The CDR3 coding sequence is TGTGCCAGCAGACCCGACAGAGGCACAGATACGCAGTATTTT. Residues: CASRPDRGTDTQYF.

This chain joins TRBV7-7 and TRBJ2-2, with a tentative D call TRBD2 (6 bases). Deletions cut 5 bases from V and 6 bases from J, with 13 bases between. Germline-derived CDR1 and CDR2 are SSHAT and FNYEAQ (reference sequence). There are 14 residues in the CDR3. This CDR3 is CASSPTEGPGELFF. CDR3 DNA sequence: TGTGCCAGCAGCCCGACGGAGGGCCCCGGGGAGCTGTTTTTT.

V usage is TRBV6-5 and J usage is TRBJ1-5; possibly TRBD1 for D (6 bases). The CDR3 covers 14 residues. V dropped 2 bases and J dropped 4 bases, with 9 bases sitting between them. The germline gives CDR1 MNHEY, CDR2 SVGAGI. The CDR3 DNA reads TGTGCCAGCAGTTACAGGGGGGGGAATCAGCCCCAGCATTTT. This codes for CASSYRGGNQPQHF.

The gene calls are TRBV5-1 and TRBJ2-7; 10 nucleotides line up with TRBD2. The CDR3 totals 15 residues. With 1 base clipped from V and 0 bases from J, the junction kept 1 base outside the gene matches. Per the germline V gene, CDR1 is SGHRS and CDR2 is YFSETQ. CDR3 sequence reads: CASSLLAGDSYEQYF. For the CDR3, the DNA is TGCGCCAGCAGCTTGCTAGCGGGGGACTCCTACGAGCAGTACTTC.

The rearrangement joins TRBV19 to TRBJ2-1, with 10 bases aligning to TRBD2. Germline-derived CDR1 and CDR2 are LNHDA and SQIVND (reference sequence). The CDR3 is made up of 13 amino acids. J lost 8 bases, V lost 5 bases, and 3 bases had no gene match. The CDR3 region is CASSVGLADEQFF. In DNA, the CDR3 is TGTGCCAGTAGTGTCGGACTAGCGGATGAGCAGTTCTTC.

The V gene is TRBV29-1, the J gene TRBJ1-1; D unresolved. Germline CDR1 and CDR2: SQVTM and ANQGSEA. Trimming removed 0 bases from V and 0 bases from J, with 5 bases in between. This CDR3 spans 13 amino acids. DNA for the CDR3: TGCAGCGTTGAAGAGGACCTGAACACTGAAGCTTTCTTT. As protein: CSVEEDLNTEAFF. Full variable domain (rest looked up from reference TRBV29-1 and TRBJ1-1): SAVISQKPSRDICQRGTSLTIQCQVDSQVTMMFWYRQQPGQSLTLIATANQGSEATYESGFVIDKFPISRPNLTFSTLTVSNMSPEDSSIYLCSVEEDLNTEAFFGQGTRLTVV.

The V and J genes are TRBV5-6 and TRBJ1-5, with TRBD1 identical over 7 bases. The junction had 5 bases not matched to a gene; V was cut back by 2 bases and J by 0 bases. Germline V CDR1 and CDR2: SGHDT, YYEEEE. This CDR3 spans 16 amino acids. CDR3 bases: TGTGCCAGCAGCTTAAAGGGGGCAACTAGCAATCAGCCCCAGCATTTT. Encoded protein: CASSLKGATSNQPQHF.

The CDR3 is CASRDGYYGYTF. CDR3 coding DNA: TGTGCCAGCAGGGATGGCTACTATGGCTACACCTTC. The gene calls are TRBV6-6 and TRBJ1-2; D gene unclear. V lost 6 bases and J 3 bases, leaving 8 bases between the germline ends. From germline, CDR1 is MNHNY and CDR2 SVGAGI (reference sequence). This CDR3 contains 12 residues.

The rearrangement joins TRBV4-1 to TRBJ1-1; D is uncertain. Trimming shortened V by 9 bases and J by 1 base, and 18 bases separated the two germline ends. Germline CDR1 is MGHRA and CDR2 is YSYEKL. The CDR3 covers 15 residues. The CDR3 DNA reads TGCGCCAGTTACCGTTTGCCGGGCCAGAACACTGAAGCTTTCTTT. Its translation is CASYRLPGQNTEAFF.

V and J are TRBV7-3 and TRBJ2-5; tentative D call: TRBD2 (5 bases). Germline V gene data show CDR1 as SGHTA and CDR2 as FQGTGA. The CDR3 spans 15 residues. The ends were cut back, 2 bases at V and 4 bases at J, with 14 bases in the middle. The CDR3 reads CASSLVRSGIETQYF. The DNA of the CDR3 is TGTGCCAGCAGCTTAGTCCGGTCGGGAATAGAGACCCAGTACTTC.

CDR3 sequence: CASSFWGGNYGYTF. In DNA form, the CDR3 reads TGTGCCAGCAGTTTCTGGGGGGGAAACTATGGCTACACCTTC. This chain connects TRBV28 to TRBJ1-2; D is perhaps TRBD1 (5 bases). Germline V gives CDR1 MDHEN, CDR2 SYDVKM. Trimming left V 3 bases short and J 2 bases short, with 10 bases between. The CDR3 has 14 residues.

In this sample, this clone turned up once. CDR3 bases: TGTGCCAGCACCTCACAGGCACTCCACTACGAGCAGTACTTC. Encoded protein: CASTSQALHYEQYF. The chain is built from TRBV21-1 and TRBJ2-7; the table's TRBD1 call for D was not verified on the DNA. TRBV21-1 is a known pseudogene. This CDR3 is 14 amino acids long.

CDR3 sequence reads: CASSHGQGEKLFF. DNA for the CDR3: TGTGCCAGCTCGCACGGACAGGGGGAAAAACTGTTTTTT. The chain employs TRBV18 and TRBJ1-4, with 9 bases fitting TRBD1. V lost 6 bases to trimming and J lost 8 bases; unmatched junction nucleotides: 4. CDR3 length: 13 residues. Germline V gene data show CDR1 as KGHSH and CDR2 as LQKENI.

This chain joins TRBV27 and TRBJ2-7; 7 nucleotides agree with TRBD1. Germline values: CDR1 MNHEY, CDR2 SMNVEV (reference sequence). J lost 2 bases, V lost 4 bases, and 8 bases had no gene match. This CDR3 has 15 residues. DNA for the CDR3: TGTGCCAGCAGTTACAGGGGCACCAGGGCCTACGAGCAGTACTTC. Translating it yields CASSYRGTRAYEQYF.

The genes are TRBV7-2 and TRBJ2-1; TRBD1 aligns across 7 bases. This CDR3 has 13 amino acids. Trimming at V came to 5 bases and at J to 4 bases, leaving 2 bases not matched to a gene. Germline values: CDR1 SGHTA, CDR2 FQGNSA. DNA for the CDR3: TGTGCCAGCAGCACGGGACAGTACAATGAGCAGTTCTTC. It is translated as CASSTGQYNEQFF. Combining the CDR3 with reference TRBV7-2 and TRBJ2-1 gives the whole variable domain GAGVSQSPSNKVTEKGKDVELRCDPISGHTALYWYRQSLGQGLEFLIYFQGNSAPDKSGLPSDRFSAERTGGSVSTLTIQRTQQEDSAVYLCASSTGQYNEQFFGPGTRLTVL.

The chain employs TRBV7-3 and TRBJ2-3; no clear D gene. From germline, CDR1 is SGHTA and CDR2 FQGTGA. V shed 2 bases and J shed 3 bases, with 6 bases lying between them. This CDR3 is built from 13 residues. The CDR3 DNA is TGTGCCAGCAGCTTAGACCTAACAGATACGCAGTATTTT. Translating gives CASSLDLTDTQYF.

The chain combines TRBV19 with TRBJ2-5, with TRBD1 identical over 9 bases. The trim removed 6 bases at V and 0 bases at J, leaving 5 bases unmatched. The germline V gene encodes CDR1 LNHDA and CDR2 SQIVND (reference sequence). The CDR3 covers 15 residues. CDR3 sequence: CASRKGQGDQETQYF. The CDR3 region has the DNA TGTGCCAGTAGGAAGGGACAGGGAGACCAAGAGACCCAGTACTTC.